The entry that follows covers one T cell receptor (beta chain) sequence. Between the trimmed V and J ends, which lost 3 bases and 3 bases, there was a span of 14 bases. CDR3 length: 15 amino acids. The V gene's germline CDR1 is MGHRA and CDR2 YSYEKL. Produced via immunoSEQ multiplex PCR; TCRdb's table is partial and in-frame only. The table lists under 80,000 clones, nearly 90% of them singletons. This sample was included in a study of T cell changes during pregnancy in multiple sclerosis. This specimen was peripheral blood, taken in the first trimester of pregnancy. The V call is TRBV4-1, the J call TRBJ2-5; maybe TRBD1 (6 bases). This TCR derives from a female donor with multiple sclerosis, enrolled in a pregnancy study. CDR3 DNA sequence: TGCGCCAGCAGCCAGGTCTGGACAGCTAAAGAGACCCAGTACTTC. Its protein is CASSQVWTAKETQYF.